This TCR beta chain was identified during a study of T-cell reconstitution after alpha-beta-depleted transplantation in children. Unique molecular identifiers were incorporated when the TCRbeta library was constructed. A single record per CDR3 protein comes from TCRdb applying MiXCR to the PCR reads. The sample consists of about 540,000 distinct CDR3 sequences, 18% of them appearing once. This clonotype was seen a few times. From germline, CDR1 is KGHDR and CDR2 SFDVKD. The CDR3 loop spans 13 amino acids. The V end was cut by 7 bases, the J end by 4 bases, with 12 bases between. The receptor was isolated from a human donor who donated a stem cell graft to a child with acute lymphoblastic leukemia. Here the sequenced sample was PBMCs from the stem cell graft donor, taken from the stem cell graft. The V and J genes are TRBV24-1 and TRBJ1-1; D not resolved. CDR3 protein: CATRGGLSTEAFF. For the CDR3, the DNA is TGTGCCACCAGAGGCGGGTTGTCCACTGAAGCTTTCTTT.